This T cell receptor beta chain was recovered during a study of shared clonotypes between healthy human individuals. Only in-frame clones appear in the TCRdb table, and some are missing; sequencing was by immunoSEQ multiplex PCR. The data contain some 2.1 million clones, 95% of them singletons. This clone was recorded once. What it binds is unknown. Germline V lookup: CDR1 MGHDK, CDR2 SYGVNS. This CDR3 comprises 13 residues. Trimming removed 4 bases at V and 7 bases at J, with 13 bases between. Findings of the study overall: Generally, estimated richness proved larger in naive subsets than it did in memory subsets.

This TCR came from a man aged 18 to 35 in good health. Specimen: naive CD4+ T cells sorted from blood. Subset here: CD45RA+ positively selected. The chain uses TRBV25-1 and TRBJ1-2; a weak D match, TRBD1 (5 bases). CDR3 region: CASSGEGFSGYTF. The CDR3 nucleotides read TGTGCCAGCAGTGGGGAGGGGTTCTCTGGCTACACCTTC.